This T cell receptor beta chain derives from a study of tissue T cells after allogeneic stem cell transplantation. Study in general: Before transplant, recipient-origin PBMCs were collected in four to six GVHD patients.

Germline V lookup: CDR1 SGHTA, CDR2 FQGNSA. Trimming at V came to 3 bases and at J to 6 bases, leaving 6 bases not matched to a gene. The CDR3 has 14 amino acids. Study outcomes and limitations: Some tissue clones might be persisting host cells; their alloreactivity or antigen specificity was not determined. Limitations included a small, clinically heterogeneous cohort and limited sampling depth. In patients and mice, blood and spleen missed much of tissue repertoire.

Produced via immunoSEQ multiplex PCR; TCRdb's table is partial and in-frame only. The data contain tens of thousands of clones, roughly 85% of them singletons. This clone appeared a few times. Its antigen is unidentified. The clonotype was recovered from a woman aged 18 to 49 who later had graft-versus-host disease after an allogeneic stem cell transplant. The chain is built from TRBV7-2 and TRBJ2-7, with 9 nucleotides matching TRBD2. Sample: blood, taken before transplantation. CDR3 DNA: TGTGCCAGCAGCTTCGATAGCGGGAGACGCGAGCAGTACTTC. It translates to CASSFDSGRREQYF.